Below, 13 T cell receptor beta chains from the same sample are listed, as sequenced in a study of control samples from healthy donors and cancer patients. Sequencing was performed with immunoSEQ multiplex PCR; in TCRdb, only in-frame clones are kept and a portion is missing. The sample records 150,000 or so clones, roughly nine tenths being singletons. Material for sequencing was blood. The receptors were gathered from a woman younger than 45 in good health.

This sequence joins TRBV5-4 and TRBJ1-1; TRBD1 is a possible D gene (5 bases). Germline V gene data show CDR1 as SGHNT and CDR2 as YYREEE (reference sequence). V dropped 1 base and J dropped 6 bases, with 13 bases sitting between them. This CDR3 region has 14 residues. CDR3 amino acids: CASSLFERGAEAFF. As DNA, the CDR3 is TGTGCCAGCAGCTTGTTCGAAAGGGGCGCTGAAGCTTTCTTT.

V usage is TRBV27 and J usage is TRBJ2-3; TRBD2 matches at 10 bases. After removal of 5 bases from V and 2 bases from J, the junction contained 4 bases not matched to a gene. The length of the CDR3 is 15 residues. The germline V gene encodes CDR1 MNHEY and CDR2 SMNVEV (reference sequence). The CDR3 sequence: CASSILAGNTDTQYF. For the CDR3, the DNA is TGTGCCAGCAGTATACTAGCGGGAAACACAGATACGCAGTATTTT.

V and J are TRBV19 and TRBJ2-6; the D gene could be TRBD1 or TRBD2 (5 bases each). The CDR3 sequence is 16 residues long. Per the germline V gene, CDR1 is LNHDA and CDR2 is SQIVND (reference sequence). Deletions cut 4 bases from V and 2 bases from J, with 12 bases between. CDR3 loop: CASSKGKRAGANVLTF. CDR3 nucleotide sequence: TGTGCCAGTAGTAAGGGGAAGAGGGCTGGGGCCAACGTCCTGACTTTC. Together with reference TRBV19 and TRBJ2-6, the CDR3 gives the full variable domain: DGGITQSPKYLFRKEGQNVTLSCEQNLNHDAMYWYRQDPGQGLRLIYYSQIVNDFQKGDIAEGYSVSREKKESFPLTVTSAQKNPTAFYLCASSKGKRAGANVLTFGAGSRLTVL.

The chain employs TRBV5-1 and TRBJ2-3; possible D gene TRBD1, 6 bases. With 2 bases removed from V and 4 bases from J, the gap between germline ends came to 14 bases. This CDR3 has 15 amino acids. Germline CDR1 SGHRS, CDR2 YFSETQ. CDR3 nucleotides: TGCGCCAGCAGCTTTCAGGGGATAGGATCAGATACGCAGTATTTT. This gives the protein CASSFQGIGSDTQYF.

The V gene is TRBV12-3 or TRBV12-4, the J gene TRBJ2-7; no reliable D call. This CDR3 contains 13 residues. Trimming cost V 1 base and J 3 bases, with 7 bases left between them. This CDR3 is CASSLGPYYEQYF. The CDR3 nucleotides are TGTGCCAGCAGTTTAGGTCCCTACTACGAGCAGTACTTC.

The chain links TRBV5-4 to TRBJ2-7; D gene uncertain. CDR1 SGHNT and CDR2 YYREEE come from the germline V gene (reference sequence). Trimming pared 3 bases from V and 0 bases from J, leaving 4 bases between. This CDR3 region has 12 residues. CDR3 DNA sequence: TGTGCCAGCAGCTCGACCTCCTACGAGCAGTACTTC. Encoded protein: CASSSTSYEQYF.

This clone was seen only once. The chain uses TRBV18 and TRBJ1-4; D gene uncertain. The CDR3 has 15 amino acids. The germline gives CDR1 KGHSH, CDR2 LQKENI. Trimming pared 3 bases from V and 1 base from J, leaving 9 bases between. The CDR3 DNA is TGTGCCAGCTCACCCGATGAGGGAACTAATGAAAAACTGTTTTTT. This translates into CASSPDEGTNEKLFF. Using reference TRBV18 and TRBJ1-4 for the parts outside the CDR3, the full variable domain is NAGVMQNPRHLVRRRGQEARLRCSPMKGHSHVYWYRQLPEEGLKFMVYLQKENIIDESGMPKERFSAEFPKEGPSILRIQQVVRGDSAAYFCASSPDEGTNEKLFFGSGTQLSVL.

J is TRBJ2-7 and V is TRBV7-8, with TRBD2 matching 9 bases. The CDR3 loop spans 15 amino acids. Per the germline V gene, CDR1 is SGHVS and CDR2 is FQNEAQ. V shed 6 bases, J shed 1 base, and the junction held 7 bases outside the gene matches. The CDR3 DNA reads TGTGCCAGCAGATCCCTAGCGGGGTCGTCCTACGAGCAGTACTTC. It specifies CASRSLAGSSYEQYF.

This rearrangement joins TRBV4-1 to TRBJ2-7; 8 bases align to TRBD2. CDR1 and CDR2 from the germline V gene are MGHRA and YSYEKL. The CDR3 is 15 residues long. Losses at the gene ends were 3 bases for V and 1 base for J; bases not matched to a gene: 5. The CDR3 DNA reads TGCGCCAGCAGCCAGGTTAGCGGGATGTCCTACGAGCAGTACTTC. Translation gives CASSQVSGMSYEQYF.

V is TRBV7-2 and J is TRBJ2-2; D remains ambiguous. V lost 3 bases to trimming and J lost 0 bases, with 11 bases between them. The CDR3 has 16 residues. CDR1 and CDR2 (germline): SGHTA, FQGNSA. The CDR3 here is CASSFRFGSNTGELFF. CDR3 DNA: TGTGCCAGCAGCTTCCGATTCGGGTCGAACACCGGGGAGCTGTTTTTT.

The chain combines TRBV28 with TRBJ2-5; 12 nucleotides match TRBD2. V lost 5 bases to trimming and J lost 5 bases; unmatched junction nucleotides: 12. The germline V gene encodes CDR1 MDHEN and CDR2 SYDVKM. The CDR3 is made up of 17 amino acids. Here the CDR3 reads CASSRRLAGVTGETQYF. Written as DNA, the CDR3 is TGTGCCAGCAGTCGCCGACTAGCGGGAGTGACGGGTGAGACCCAGTACTTC.

This chain connects TRBV28 to TRBJ2-7; 7 bases agree with TRBD1. Germline V gives CDR1 MDHEN, CDR2 SYDVKM. The CDR3 sequence is 19 residues long. The J segment lost 0 bases and the V segment lost 2 bases, leaving 16 bases of the junction unmatched. CDR3 bases: TGTGCCAGCAGTTTAGGGTTTCTTCGGAGACAGGGTCTCTCCTACGAGCAGTACTTC. Amino acid sequence: CASSLGFLRRQGLSYEQYF.

The chain joins TRBV7-2 to TRBJ2-1; 14 bases line up with TRBD2. V lost 5 bases, J lost 8 bases, and 8 bases stayed unmatched. The germline gives CDR1 SGHTA, CDR2 FQGNSA. This CDR3 has 16 amino acids. The CDR3 sequence is CASSLIGTSGSDEQFF. The DNA for the CDR3 is TGTGCCAGCAGCCTCATCGGGACTAGCGGGAGCGATGAGCAGTTCTTC.